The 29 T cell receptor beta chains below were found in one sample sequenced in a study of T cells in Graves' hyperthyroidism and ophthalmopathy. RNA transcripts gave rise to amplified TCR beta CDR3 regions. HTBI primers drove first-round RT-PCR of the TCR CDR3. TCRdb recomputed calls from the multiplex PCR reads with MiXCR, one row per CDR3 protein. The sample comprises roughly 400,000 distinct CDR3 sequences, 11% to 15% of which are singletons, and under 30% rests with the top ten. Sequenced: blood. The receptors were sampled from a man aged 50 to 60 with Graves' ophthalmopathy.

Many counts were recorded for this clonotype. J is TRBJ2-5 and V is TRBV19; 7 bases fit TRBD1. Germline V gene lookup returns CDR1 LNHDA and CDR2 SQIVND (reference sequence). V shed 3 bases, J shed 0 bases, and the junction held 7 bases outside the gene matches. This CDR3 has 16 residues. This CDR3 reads CASSMGDSLDQETQYF. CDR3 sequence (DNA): TGTGCCAGTAGTATGGGGGACAGCCTGGACCAAGAGACCCAGTACTTC.

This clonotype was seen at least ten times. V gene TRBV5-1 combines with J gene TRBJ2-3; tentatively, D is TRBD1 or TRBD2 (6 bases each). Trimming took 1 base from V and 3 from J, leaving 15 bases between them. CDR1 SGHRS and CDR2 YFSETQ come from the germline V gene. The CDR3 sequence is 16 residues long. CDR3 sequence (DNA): TGCGCCAGCAGCTTGATTAATACAGGGAGGACAGATACGCAGTATTTT. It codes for CASSLINTGRTDTQYF.

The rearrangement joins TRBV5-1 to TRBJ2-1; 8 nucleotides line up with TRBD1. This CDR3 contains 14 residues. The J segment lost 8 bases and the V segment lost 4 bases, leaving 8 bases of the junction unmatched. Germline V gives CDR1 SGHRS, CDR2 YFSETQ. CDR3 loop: CASSRGQGMDEQFF. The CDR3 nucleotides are TGCGCCAGCAGCAGAGGACAGGGCATGGATGAGCAGTTCTTC.

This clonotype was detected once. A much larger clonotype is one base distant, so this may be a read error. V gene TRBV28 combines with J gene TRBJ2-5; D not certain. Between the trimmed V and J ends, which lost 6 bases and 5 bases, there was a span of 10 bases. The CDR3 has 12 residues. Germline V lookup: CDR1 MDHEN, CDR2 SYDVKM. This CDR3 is CASRDSWETQYF. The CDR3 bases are TGTGCCAGCAGAGATAGTTGGGAGACCCAGTACTTC.

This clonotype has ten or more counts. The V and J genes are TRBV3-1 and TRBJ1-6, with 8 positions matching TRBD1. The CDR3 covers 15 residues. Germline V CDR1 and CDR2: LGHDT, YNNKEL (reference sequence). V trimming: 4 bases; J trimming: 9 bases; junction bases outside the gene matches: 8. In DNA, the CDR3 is TGTGCCAGCAGCCGACCTGCAGGGGGCTCTTCACCCCTCCACTTT. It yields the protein CASSRPAGGSSPLHF.

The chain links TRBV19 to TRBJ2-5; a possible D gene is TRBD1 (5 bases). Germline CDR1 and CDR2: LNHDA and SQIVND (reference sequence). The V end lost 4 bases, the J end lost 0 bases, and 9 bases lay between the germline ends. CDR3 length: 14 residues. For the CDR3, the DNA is TGTGCCAGTAGTAAACCAGGGAACCAAGAGACCCAGTACTTC. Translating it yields CASSKPGNQETQYF.

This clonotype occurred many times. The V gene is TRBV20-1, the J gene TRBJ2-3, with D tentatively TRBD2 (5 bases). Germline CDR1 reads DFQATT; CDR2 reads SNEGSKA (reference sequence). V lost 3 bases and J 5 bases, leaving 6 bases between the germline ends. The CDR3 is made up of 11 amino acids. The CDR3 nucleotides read TGCAGTGCTAGGGAGGTAGATACGCAGTATTTT. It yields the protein CSAREVDTQYF.

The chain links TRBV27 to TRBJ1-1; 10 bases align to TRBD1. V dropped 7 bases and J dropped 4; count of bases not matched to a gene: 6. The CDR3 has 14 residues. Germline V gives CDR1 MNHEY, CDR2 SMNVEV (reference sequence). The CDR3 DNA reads TGTGCCAGCAAGCTGACAGGGGGCACCACTGAAGCTTTCTTT. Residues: CASKLTGGTTEAFF.

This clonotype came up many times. The CDR3 here is CASSEARQAEDEQFF. CDR3 bases: TGTGCCAGCAGTGAAGCGCGACAGGCGGAGGATGAGCAGTTCTTC. This sequence joins TRBV6-1 and TRBJ2-1; the D gene is possibly TRBD1 (6 bases). Per the germline V gene, CDR1 is MNHNS and CDR2 is SASEGT. V gave up 0 bases and J gave up 8 bases, with 14 bases separating them. CDR3 length equals 15 residues.

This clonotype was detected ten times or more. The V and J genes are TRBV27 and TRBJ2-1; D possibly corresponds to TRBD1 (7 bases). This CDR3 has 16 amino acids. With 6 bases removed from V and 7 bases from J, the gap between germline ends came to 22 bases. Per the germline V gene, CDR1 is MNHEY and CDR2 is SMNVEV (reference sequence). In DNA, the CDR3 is TGTGCCAGCAGCTTAAGGGGGCGGGGAGGAGGGAATGAGCAGTTCTTC. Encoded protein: CASSLRGRGGGNEQFF.

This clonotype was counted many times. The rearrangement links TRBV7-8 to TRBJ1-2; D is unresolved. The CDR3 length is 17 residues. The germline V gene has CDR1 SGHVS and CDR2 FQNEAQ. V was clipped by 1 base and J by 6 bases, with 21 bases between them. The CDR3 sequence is CASSLDRAKAGPNGYTF. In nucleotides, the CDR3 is TGTGCCAGCAGCTTAGACCGTGCCAAGGCTGGCCCGAATGGCTACACCTTC.

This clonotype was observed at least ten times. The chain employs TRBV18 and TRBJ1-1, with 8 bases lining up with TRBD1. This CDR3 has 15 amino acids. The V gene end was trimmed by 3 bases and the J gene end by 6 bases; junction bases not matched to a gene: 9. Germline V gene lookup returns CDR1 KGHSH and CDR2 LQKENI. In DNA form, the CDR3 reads TGTGCCAGCTCACCGACCGGGACAGGCGGCGCTGAAGCTTTCTTT. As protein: CASSPTGTGGAEAFF.

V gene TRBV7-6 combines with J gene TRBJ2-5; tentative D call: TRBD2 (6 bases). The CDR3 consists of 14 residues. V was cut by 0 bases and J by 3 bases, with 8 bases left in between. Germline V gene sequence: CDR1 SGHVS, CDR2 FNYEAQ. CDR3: CASSLATGEETQYF. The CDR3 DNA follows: TGTGCCAGCAGCTTAGCGACGGGGGAAGAGACCCAGTACTTC.

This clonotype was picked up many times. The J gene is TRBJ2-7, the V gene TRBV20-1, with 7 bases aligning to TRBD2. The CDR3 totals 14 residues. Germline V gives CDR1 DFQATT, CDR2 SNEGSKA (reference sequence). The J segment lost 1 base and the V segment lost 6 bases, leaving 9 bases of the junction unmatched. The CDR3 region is CSATREDLSYEQYF. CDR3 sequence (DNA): TGCAGTGCGACCCGGGAGGACCTTTCCTACGAGCAGTACTTC.

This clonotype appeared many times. CDR3 sequence reads: CASSHGGSGSSYNEQFF. DNA of the CDR3: TGTGCCAGCAGCCATGGCGGCAGCGGGAGCTCCTACAATGAGCAGTTCTTC. V gene TRBV3-1 combines with J gene TRBJ2-1, with 8 bases matching TRBD2. Germline assignment: CDR1 LGHDT and CDR2 YNNKEL (reference sequence). The CDR3 is made up of 17 amino acids. V was clipped by 3 bases and J by 0 bases; unmatched bases: 7.

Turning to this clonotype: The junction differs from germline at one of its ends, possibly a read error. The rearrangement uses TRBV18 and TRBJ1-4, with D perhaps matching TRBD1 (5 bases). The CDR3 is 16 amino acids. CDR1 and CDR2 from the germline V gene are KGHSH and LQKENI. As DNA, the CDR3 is TGTGTCAGCTCACCAAGAGGGGTAGCAACTAATGAAAAACTGTTTTTT. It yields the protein CVSSPRGVATNEKLFF. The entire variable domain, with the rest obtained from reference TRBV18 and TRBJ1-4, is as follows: NAGVMQNPRHLVRRRGQEARLRCSPMKGHSHVYWYRQLPEEGLKFMVYLQKENIIDESGMPKERFSAEFPKEGPSILRIQQVVRGDSAAYFCVSSPRGVATNEKLFFGSGTQLSVL.

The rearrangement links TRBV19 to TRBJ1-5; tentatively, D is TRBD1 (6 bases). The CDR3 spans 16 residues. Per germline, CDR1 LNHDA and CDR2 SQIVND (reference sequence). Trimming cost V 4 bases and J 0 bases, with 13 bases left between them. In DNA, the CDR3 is TGTGCCAGTAGTACCGCTCAGGGGTATAGCAATCAGCCCCAGCATTTT. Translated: CASSTAQGYSNQPQHF.

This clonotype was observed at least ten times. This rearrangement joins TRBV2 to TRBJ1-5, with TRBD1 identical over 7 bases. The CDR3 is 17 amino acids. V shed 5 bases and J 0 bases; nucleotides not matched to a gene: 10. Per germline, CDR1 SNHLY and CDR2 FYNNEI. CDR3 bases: TGTGCCAGCAGTCCTCAACAGGGGAGCTATAGCAATCAGCCCCAGCATTTT. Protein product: CASSPQQGSYSNQPQHF.

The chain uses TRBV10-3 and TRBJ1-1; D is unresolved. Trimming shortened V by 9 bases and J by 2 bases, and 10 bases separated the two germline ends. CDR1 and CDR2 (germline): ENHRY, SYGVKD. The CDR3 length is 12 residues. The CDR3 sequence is CAMAGDNTEAFF. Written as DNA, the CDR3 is TGTGCCATGGCGGGTGACAACACTGAAGCTTTCTTT.

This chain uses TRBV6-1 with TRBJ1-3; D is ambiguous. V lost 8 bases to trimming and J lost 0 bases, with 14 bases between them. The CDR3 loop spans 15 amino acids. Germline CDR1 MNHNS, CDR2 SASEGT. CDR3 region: CASLFRTHSGNTIYF. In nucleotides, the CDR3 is TGTGCCAGCTTGTTCCGGACCCACTCTGGAAACACCATATATTTT.

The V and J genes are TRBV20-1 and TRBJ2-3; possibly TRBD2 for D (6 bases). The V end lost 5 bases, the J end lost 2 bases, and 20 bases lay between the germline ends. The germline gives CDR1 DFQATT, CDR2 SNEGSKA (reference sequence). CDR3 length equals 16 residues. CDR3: CSARFFSAGITDTQYF. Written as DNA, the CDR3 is TGCAGTGCTCGGTTTTTTTCAGCGGGCATCACAGATACGCAGTATTTT.

In DNA form, the CDR3 reads TGTGCCAGTAGTAGGCGCGGGACATTTGTCGACAACACCGGGGAGCTGTTTTTT. This codes for CASSRRGTFVDNTGELFF. The chain is built from TRBV19 and TRBJ2-2; possibly TRBD1 or TRBD2 for D (6 bases each). The CDR3 covers 18 residues. Trimming stripped 4 bases from V and 2 bases from J, with 20 bases between. Germline V gene lookup returns CDR1 LNHDA and CDR2 SQIVND (reference sequence).

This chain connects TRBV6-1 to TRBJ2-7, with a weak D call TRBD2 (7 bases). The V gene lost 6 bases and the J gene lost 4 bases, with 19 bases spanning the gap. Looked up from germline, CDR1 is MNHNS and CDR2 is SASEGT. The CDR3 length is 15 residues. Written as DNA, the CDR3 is TGTGCCAGCAGGGCCACAGGGACTAAGTCTTACGAGCAGTACTTC. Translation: CASRATGTKSYEQYF.

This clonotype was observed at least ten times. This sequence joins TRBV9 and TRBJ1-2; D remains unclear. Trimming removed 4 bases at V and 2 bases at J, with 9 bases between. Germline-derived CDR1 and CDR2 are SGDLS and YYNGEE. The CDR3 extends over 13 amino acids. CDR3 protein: CASSSGGNYGYTF. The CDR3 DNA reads TGTGCCAGCAGCTCCGGTGGGAACTATGGCTACACCTTC.

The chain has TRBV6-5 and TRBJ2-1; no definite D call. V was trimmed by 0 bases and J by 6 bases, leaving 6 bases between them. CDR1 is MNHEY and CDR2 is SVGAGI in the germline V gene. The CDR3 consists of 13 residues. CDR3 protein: CASSYSYGNEQFF. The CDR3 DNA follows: TGTGCCAGCAGTTACTCCTATGGCAATGAGCAGTTCTTC.

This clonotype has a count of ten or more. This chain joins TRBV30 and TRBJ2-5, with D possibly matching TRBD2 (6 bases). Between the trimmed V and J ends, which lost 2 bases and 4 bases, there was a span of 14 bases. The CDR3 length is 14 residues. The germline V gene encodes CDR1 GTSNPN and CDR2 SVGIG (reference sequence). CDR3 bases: TGTGCCTGGAGTTCGTTGGCGGGACGAGAGACCCAGTACTTC. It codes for CAWSSLAGRETQYF.

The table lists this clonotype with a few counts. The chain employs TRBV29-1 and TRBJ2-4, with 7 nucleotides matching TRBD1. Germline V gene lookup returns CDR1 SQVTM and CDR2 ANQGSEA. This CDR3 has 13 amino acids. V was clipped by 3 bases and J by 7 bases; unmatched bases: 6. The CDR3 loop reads CSVDPDRANIQYF. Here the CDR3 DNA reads TGCAGCGTTGATCCAGACAGGGCGAACATTCAGTACTTC. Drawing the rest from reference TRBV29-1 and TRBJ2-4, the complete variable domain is SAVISQKPSRDICQRGTSLTIQCQVDSQVTMMFWYRQQPGQSLTLIATANQGSEATYESGFVIDKFPISRPNLTFSTLTVSNMSPEDSSIYLCSVDPDRANIQYFGAGTRLSVL.

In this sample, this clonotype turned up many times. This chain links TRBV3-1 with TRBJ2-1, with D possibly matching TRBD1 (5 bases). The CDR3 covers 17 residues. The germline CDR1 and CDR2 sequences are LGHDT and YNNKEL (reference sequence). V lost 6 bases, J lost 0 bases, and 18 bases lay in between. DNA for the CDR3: TGTGCCAGCAGGCCGATACATGGTCAGGGCTCCTACAATGAGCAGTTCTTC. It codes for CASRPIHGQGSYNEQFF.

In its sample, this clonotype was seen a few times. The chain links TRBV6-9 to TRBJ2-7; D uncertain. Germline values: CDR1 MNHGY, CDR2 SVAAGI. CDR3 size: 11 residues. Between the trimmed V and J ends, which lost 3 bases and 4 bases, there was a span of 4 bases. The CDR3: CASSYIYEQYF. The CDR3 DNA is TGTGCCAGCAGTTACATTTACGAGCAGTACTTC.